Sequencing of this T cell receptor (beta chain) was carried out in a study of T cells in Graves' hyperthyroidism and ophthalmopathy. Using RNA transcripts as the source, TCR beta CDR3 regions were amplified. The TCR CDR3 first-round RT-PCR relied on the HTBI primer set. TCRdb used MiXCR to reprocess the multiplex PCR reads, holding one entry per CDR3 protein. The sample holds about 510,000 distinct CDR3 sequences; approximately 15% are singletons and the top ten take about 15%. Whole-study findings and limits: The majority of expanded thyroid clonotypes above 0.001 also appeared in blood.

Note on this clonotype: The antigen is unknown. This clone may be a read error of a much larger clone one base away.

The source material was blood. This clonotype originated in a middle-aged woman with Graves' hyperthyroidism.

CDR3 in DNA: TGTACCAGCAGCTTAATCTCGTCTAGCGGGAGGGGAAACACCGGGGAGCTGTTTTTT. It yields the protein CTSSLISSSGRGNTGELFF. The gene calls are TRBV7-3 and TRBJ2-2; the match to TRBD2 covers 12 bases. The CDR3 runs 19 residues. The germline CDR1 and CDR2 sequences are SGHTA and FQGTGA.